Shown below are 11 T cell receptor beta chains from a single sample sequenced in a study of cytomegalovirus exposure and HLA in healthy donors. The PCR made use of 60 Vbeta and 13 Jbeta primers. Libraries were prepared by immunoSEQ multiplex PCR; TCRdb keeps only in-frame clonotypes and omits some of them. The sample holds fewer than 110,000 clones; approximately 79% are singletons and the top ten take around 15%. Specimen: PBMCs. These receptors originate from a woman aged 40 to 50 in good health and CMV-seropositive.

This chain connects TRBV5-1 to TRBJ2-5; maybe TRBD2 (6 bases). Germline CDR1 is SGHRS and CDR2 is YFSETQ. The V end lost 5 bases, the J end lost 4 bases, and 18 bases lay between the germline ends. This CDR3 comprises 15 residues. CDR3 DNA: TGCGCCAGCAGTGAGGGCGGGGCTGCGGGAGAGACCCAGTACTTC. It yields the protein CASSEGGAAGETQYF.

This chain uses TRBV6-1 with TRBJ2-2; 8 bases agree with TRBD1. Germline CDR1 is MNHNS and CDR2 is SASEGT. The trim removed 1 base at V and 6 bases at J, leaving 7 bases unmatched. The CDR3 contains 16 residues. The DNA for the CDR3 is TGTGCCAGCAGTGAAGGGATGAGACAGGGGTCCGGGGAGCTGTTTTTT. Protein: CASSEGMRQGSGELFF.

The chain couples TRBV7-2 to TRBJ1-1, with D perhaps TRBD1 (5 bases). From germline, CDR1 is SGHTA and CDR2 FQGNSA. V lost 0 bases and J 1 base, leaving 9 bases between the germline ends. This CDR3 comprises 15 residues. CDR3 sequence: CASSLASGSNTEAFF. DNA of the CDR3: TGTGCCAGCAGCTTAGCGTCAGGGTCGAACACTGAAGCTTTCTTT.

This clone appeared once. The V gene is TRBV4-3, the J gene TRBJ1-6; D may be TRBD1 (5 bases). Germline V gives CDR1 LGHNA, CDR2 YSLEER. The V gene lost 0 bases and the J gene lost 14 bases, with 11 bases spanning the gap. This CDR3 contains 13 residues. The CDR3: CASSQEAGGSLHF. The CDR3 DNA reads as TGCGCCAGCAGCCAAGAGGCGGGGGGATCCCTCCACTTT.

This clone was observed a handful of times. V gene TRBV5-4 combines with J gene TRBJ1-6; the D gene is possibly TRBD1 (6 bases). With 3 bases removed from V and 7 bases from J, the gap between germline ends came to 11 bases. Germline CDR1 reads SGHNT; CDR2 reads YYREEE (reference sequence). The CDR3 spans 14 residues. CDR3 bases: TGTGCCAGCAGCTCCGGGACATTGAATTCACCCCTCCACTTT. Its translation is CASSSGTLNSPLHF.

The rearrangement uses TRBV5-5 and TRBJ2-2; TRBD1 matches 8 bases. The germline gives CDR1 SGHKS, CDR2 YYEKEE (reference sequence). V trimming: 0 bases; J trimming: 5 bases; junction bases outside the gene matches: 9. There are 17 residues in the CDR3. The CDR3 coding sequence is TGTGCCAGCAGCTTGGACCAGGGGGCACCAATTACCGGGGAGCTGTTTTTT. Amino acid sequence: CASSLDQGAPITGELFF.

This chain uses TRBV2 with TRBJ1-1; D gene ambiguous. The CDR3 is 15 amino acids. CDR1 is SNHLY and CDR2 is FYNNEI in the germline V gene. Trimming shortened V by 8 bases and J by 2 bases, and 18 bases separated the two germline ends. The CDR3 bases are TGTGCCAGCGGACGAGCGGGCGATTATAACACTGAAGCTTTCTTT. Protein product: CASGRAGDYNTEAFF. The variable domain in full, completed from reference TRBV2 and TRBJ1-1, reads EPEVTQTPSHQVTQMGQEVILRCVPISNHLYFYWYRQILGQKVEFLVSFYNNEISEKSEIFDDQFSVERPDGSNFTLKIRSTKLEDSAMYFCASGRAGDYNTEAFFGQGTRLTVV.

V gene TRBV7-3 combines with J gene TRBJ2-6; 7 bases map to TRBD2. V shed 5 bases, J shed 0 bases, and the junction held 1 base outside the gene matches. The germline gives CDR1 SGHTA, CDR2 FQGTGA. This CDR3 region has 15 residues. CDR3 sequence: CASSPGGSGANVLTF. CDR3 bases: TGTGCCAGCAGCCCGGGAGGCTCTGGGGCCAACGTCCTGACTTTC.

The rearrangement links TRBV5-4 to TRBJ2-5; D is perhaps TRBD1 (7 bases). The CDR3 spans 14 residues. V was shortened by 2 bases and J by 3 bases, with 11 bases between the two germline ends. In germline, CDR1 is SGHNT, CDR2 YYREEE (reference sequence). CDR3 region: CASSFGGGEETQYF. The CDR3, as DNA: TGTGCCAGCAGCTTCGGAGGGGGCGAAGAGACCCAGTACTTC.

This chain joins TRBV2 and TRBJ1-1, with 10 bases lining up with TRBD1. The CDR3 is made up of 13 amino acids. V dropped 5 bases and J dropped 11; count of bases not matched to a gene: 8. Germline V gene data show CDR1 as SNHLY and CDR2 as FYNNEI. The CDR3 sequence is CASSPGTGEWAFF. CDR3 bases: TGTGCCAGCAGTCCCGGGACAGGGGAATGGGCTTTCTTT.

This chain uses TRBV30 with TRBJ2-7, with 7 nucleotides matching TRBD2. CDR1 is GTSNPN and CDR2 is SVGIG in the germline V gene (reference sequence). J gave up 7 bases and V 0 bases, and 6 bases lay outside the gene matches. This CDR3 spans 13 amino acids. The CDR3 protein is CAWSVASGGEQYF. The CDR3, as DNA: TGTGCCTGGAGTGTAGCTAGCGGAGGAGAGCAGTACTTC.